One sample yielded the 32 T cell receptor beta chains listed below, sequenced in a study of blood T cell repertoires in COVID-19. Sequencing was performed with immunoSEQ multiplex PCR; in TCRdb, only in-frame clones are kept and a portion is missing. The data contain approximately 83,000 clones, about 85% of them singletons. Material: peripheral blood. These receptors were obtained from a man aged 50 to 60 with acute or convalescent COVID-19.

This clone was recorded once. CDR3 DNA sequence: TGTGCCAGCAGTTACGGGAGGGCGAGCACAGATACGCAGTATTTT. Translating gives CASSYGRASTDTQYF. The rearrangement links TRBV6-5 to TRBJ2-3; TRBD2 matches at 7 bases. V was pared by 2 bases and J by 0 bases, with 2 bases of the junction left unmatched. This CDR3 has 15 residues. Looked up from germline, CDR1 is MNHEY and CDR2 is SVGAGI.

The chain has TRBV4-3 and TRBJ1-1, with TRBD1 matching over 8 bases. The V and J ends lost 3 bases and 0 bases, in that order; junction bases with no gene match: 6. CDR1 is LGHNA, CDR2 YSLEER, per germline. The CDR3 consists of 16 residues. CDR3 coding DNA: TGCGCCAGCAGCCAGGCTCAGGACAGGGTGAACACTGAAGCTTTCTTT. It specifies CASSQAQDRVNTEAFF.

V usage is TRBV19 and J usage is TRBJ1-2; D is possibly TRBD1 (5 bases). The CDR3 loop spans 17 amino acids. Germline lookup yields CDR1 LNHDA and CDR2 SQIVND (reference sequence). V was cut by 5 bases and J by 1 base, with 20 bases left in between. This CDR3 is CASSPHGGQGGNYGYTF. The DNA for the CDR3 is TGTGCCAGTAGTCCCCATGGTGGGCAGGGAGGTAACTATGGCTACACCTTC.

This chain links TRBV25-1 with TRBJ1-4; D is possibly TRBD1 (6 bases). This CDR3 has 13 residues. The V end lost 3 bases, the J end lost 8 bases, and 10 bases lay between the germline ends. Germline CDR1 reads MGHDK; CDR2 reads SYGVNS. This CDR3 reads CASSDYGGEKLFF. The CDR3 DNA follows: TGTGCCAGCAGTGATTATGGGGGCGAAAAACTGTTTTTT.

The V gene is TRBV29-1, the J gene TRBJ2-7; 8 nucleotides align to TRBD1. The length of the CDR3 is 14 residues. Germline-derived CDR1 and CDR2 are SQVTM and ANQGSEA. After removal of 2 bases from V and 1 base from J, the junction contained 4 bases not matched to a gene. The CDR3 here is CSVESGTGSYEQYF. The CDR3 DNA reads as TGCAGCGTTGAATCCGGGACAGGATCCTACGAGCAGTACTTC.

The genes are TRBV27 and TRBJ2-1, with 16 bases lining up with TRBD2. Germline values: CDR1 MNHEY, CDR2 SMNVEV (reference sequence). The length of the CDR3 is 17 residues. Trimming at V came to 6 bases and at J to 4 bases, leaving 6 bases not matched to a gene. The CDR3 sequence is CASRGLAGGFYYNEQFF. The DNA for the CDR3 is TGTGCCAGCAGGGGACTAGCGGGAGGGTTTTATTACAATGAGCAGTTCTTC.

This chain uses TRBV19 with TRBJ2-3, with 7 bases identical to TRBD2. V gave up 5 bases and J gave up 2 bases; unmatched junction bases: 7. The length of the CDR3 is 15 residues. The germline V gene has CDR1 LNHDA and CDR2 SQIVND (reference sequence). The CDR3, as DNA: TGTGCCAGTAGTCCCCGGGACTACTTCACAGATACGCAGTATTTT. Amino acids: CASSPRDYFTDTQYF.

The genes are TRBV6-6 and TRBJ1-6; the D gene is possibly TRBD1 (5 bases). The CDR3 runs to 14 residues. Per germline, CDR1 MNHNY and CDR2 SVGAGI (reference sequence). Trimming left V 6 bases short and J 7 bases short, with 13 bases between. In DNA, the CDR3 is TGTGCCAGCAGCCCCGAGCAGGGAAATTCACCCCTCCACTTT. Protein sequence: CASSPEQGNSPLHF.

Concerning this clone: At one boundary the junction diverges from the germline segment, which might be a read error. The CDR3: CASNQNRRISKGKNTEAFF. For the CDR3, the DNA is TGTGCCAGCAACCAAAACAGACGGATATCAAAGGGGAAGAACACTGAAGCTTTCTTT. The V call is TRBV3-1 (or the pseudogene TRBV3-2), the J call TRBJ1-1, with TRBD1 as a possible D gene (5 bases). This CDR3 spans 19 amino acids. Germline CDR1 reads LGHDT; CDR2 reads YNNKEL (reference sequence).

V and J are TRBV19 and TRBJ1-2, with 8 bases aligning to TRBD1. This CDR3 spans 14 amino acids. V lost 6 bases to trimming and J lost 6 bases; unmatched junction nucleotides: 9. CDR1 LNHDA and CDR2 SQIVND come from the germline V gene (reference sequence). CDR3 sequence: CASRTGTGFDGYTF. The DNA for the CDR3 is TGTGCCAGTAGGACCGGGACAGGCTTCGATGGCTACACCTTC.

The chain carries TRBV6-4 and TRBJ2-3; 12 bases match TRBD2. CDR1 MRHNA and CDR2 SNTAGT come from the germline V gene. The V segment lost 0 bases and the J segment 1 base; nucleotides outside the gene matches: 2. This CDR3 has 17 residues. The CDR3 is CASSDSLAGGRTDTQYF. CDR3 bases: TGTGCCAGCAGTGACTCCCTAGCGGGGGGGCGCACAGATACGCAGTATTTT.

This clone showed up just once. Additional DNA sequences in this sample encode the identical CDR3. The CDR3 DNA sequence: TGCGCCAGCAGCTTGGCGTCCGGTAACACCGGGGAGCTGTTTTTT. It yields the protein CASSLASGNTGELFF. The gene calls are TRBV5-1 and TRBJ2-2; D is ambiguous. Germline CDR1 SGHRS, CDR2 YFSETQ. Trimming stripped 0 bases from V and 2 bases from J, with 8 bases between. CDR3 size: 15 residues.

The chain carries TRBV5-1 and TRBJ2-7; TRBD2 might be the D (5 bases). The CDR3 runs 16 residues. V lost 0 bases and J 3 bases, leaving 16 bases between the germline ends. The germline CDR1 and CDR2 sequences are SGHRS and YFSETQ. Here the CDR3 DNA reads TGCGCCAGCAGCTTGGTTGCCGGGATCGCGGACTACGAGCAGTACTTC. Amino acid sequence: CASSLVAGIADYEQYF.

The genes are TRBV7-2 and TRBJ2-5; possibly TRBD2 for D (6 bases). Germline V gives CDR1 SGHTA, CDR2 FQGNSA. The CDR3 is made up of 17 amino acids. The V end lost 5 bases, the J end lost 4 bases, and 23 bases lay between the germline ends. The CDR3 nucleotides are TGTGCCAGCAGCCTTGGGCCCGGCGGGGCCAGCTCAGAGACCCAGTACTTC. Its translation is CASSLGPGGASSETQYF.

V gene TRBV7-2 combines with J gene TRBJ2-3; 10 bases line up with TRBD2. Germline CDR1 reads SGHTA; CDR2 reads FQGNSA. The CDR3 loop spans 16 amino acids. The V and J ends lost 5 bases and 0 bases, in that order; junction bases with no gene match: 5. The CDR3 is CASSPSSGGSTDTQYF. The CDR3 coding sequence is TGTGCCAGCAGCCCTTCTAGCGGGGGAAGCACAGATACGCAGTATTTT.

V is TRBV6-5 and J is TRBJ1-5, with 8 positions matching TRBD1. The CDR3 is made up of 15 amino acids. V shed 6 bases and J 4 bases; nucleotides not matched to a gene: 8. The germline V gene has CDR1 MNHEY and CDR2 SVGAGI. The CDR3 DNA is TGTGCCAGCAGGACCGGGACAGGAGATAATCAGCCCCAGCATTTT. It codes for CASRTGTGDNQPQHF.

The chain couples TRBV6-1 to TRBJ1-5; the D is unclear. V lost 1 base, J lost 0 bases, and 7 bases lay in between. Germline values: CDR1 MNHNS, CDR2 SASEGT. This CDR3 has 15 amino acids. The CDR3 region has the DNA TGTGCCAGCAGTGAAGGAACAGTTAGCAATCAGCCCCAGCATTTT. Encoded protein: CASSEGTVSNQPQHF.

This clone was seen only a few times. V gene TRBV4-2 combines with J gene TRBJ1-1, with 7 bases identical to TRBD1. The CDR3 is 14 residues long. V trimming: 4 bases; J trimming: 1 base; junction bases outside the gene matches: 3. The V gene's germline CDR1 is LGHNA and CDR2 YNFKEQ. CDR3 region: CASSRQGGNTEAFF. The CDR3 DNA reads TGTGCCAGCAGCCGTCAGGGGGGGAACACTGAAGCTTTCTTT.

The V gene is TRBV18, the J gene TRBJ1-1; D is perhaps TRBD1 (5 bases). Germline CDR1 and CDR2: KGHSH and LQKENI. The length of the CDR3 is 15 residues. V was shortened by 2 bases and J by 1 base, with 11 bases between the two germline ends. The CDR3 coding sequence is TGTGCCAGCTCACCATCTCCGGGGGGGAACACTGAAGCTTTCTTT. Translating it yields CASSPSPGGNTEAFF.

CDR3 in amino acids: CASSEPGAKNIQYF. The CDR3 coding sequence is TGTGCCAGCAGTGAACCGGGGGCCAAAAACATTCAGTACTTC. The chain links TRBV6-1 to TRBJ2-4; possibly TRBD2 for D (5 bases). From germline, CDR1 is MNHNS and CDR2 SASEGT. Trimming pared 2 bases from V and 1 base from J, leaving 6 bases between. The CDR3 is 14 amino acids.

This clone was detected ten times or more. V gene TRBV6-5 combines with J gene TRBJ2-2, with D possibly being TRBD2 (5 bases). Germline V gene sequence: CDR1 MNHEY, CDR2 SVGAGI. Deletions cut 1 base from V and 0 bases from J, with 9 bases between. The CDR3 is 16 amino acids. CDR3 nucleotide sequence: TGTGCCAGCAGTTACTTCGGGGAAACGAACACCGGGGAGCTGTTTTTT. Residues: CASSYFGETNTGELFF.

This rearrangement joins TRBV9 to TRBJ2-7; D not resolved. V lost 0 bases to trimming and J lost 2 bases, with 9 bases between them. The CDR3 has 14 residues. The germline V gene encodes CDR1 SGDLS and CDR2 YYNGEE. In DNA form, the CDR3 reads TGTGCCAGCAGCGTAGGAGAGAAGCCCTACGAGCAGTACTTC. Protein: CASSVGEKPYEQYF.

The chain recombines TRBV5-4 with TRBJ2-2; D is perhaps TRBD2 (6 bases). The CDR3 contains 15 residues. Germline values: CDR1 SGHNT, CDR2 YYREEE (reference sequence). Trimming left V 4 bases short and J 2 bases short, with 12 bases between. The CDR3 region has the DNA TGTGCCAGCAGCCGTGGGGGGTTAAACACCGGGGAGCTGTTTTTT. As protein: CASSRGGLNTGELFF. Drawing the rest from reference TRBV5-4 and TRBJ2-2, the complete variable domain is ETGVTQSPTHLIKTRGQQVTLRCSSQSGHNTVSWYQQALGQGPQFIFQYYREEENGRGNFPPRFSGLQFPNYSSELNVNALELDDSALYLCASSRGGLNTGELFFGEGSRLTVL.

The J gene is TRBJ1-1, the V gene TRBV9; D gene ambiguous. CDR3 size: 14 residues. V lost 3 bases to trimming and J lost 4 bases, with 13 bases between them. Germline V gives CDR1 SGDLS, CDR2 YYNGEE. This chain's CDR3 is CASSAHQVGTEAFF. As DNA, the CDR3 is TGTGCCAGCAGCGCCCACCAGGTAGGCACTGAAGCTTTCTTT.

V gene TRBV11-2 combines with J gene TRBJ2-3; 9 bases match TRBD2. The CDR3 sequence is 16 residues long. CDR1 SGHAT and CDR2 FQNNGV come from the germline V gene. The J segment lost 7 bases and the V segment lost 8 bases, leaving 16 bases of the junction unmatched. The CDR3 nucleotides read TGTGCCAGCGCACCGGGGCTGTCTAGCGGGACAAATACGCAGTATTTT. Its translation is CASAPGLSSGTNTQYF.

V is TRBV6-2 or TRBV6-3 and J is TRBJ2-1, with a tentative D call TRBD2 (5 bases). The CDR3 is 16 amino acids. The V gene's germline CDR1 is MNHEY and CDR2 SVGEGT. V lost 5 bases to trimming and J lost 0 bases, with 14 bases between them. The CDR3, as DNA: TGTGCCAGCAGTACGGGGTCCTTGATCTCCTACAATGAGCAGTTCTTC. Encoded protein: CASSTGSLISYNEQFF.

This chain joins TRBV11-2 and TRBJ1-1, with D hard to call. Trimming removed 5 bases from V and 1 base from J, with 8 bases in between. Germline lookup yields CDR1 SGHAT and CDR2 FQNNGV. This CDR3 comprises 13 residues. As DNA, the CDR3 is TGTGCCAGCAGCGACTACAGGAACACTGAAGCTTTCTTT. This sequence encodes CASSDYRNTEAFF.

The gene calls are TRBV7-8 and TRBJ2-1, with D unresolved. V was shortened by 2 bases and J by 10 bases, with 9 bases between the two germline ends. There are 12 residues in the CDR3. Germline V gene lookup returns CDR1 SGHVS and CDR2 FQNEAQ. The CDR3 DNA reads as TGTGCCAGCAGCTTAATCGAGCGAGAGCAGTTCTTC. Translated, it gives CASSLIEREQFF. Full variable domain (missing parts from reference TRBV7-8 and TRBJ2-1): GAGVSQSPRYKVAKRGQDVALRCDPISGHVSLFWYQQALGQGPEFLTYFQNEAQLDKSGLPSDRFFAERPEGSVSTLKIQRTQQEDSAVYLCASSLIEREQFFGPGTRLTVL.

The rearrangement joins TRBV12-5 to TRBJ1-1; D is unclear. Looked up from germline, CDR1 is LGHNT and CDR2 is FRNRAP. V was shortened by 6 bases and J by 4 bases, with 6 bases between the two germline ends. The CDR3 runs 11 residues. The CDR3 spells CASGQTTEAFF. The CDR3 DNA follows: TGTGCTAGTGGACAAACCACTGAAGCTTTCTTT.

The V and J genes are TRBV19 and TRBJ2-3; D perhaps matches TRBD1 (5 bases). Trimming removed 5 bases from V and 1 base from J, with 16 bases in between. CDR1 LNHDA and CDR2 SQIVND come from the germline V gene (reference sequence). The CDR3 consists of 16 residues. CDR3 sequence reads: CASSGAAHRGTDTQYF. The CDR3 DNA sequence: TGTGCCAGTAGTGGGGCAGCCCACCGCGGCACAGATACGCAGTATTTT. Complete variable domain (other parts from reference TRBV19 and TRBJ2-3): DGGITQSPKYLFRKEGQNVTLSCEQNLNHDAMYWYRQDPGQGLRLIYYSQIVNDFQKGDIAEGYSVSREKKESFPLTVTSAQKNPTAFYLCASSGAAHRGTDTQYFGPGTRLTVL.

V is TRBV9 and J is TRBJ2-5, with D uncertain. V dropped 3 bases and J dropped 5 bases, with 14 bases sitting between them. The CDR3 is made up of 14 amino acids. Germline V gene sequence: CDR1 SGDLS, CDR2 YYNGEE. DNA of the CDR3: TGTGCCAGCAGCGAGTCCGCGCTGTGGGAGACCCAGTACTTC. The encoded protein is CASSESALWETQYF.

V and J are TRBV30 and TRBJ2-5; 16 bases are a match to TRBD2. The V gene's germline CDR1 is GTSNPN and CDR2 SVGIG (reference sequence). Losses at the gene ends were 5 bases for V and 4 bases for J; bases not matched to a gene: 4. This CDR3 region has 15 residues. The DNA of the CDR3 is TGTGCCTGGGGGACTAGCGGGGGGGCCAGAGAGACCCAGTACTTC. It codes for CAWGTSGGARETQYF. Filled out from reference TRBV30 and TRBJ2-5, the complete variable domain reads SQTIHQWPATLVQPVGSPLSLECTVEGTSNPNLYWYRQAAGRGLQLLFYSVGIGQISSEVPQNLSASRPQDRQFILSSKKLLLSDSGFYLCAWGTSGGARETQYFGPGTRLLVL.